Listed below are T cell receptor beta chains from one sample, sequenced in a study of control samples from healthy donors and cancer patients. Assay: immunoSEQ multiplex PCR; the TCRdb copy retains only in-frame clones and omits some. The sample lists 100,000 to 150,000 clones; around 92% were seen once. Sequences were obtained from blood. These receptors all stem from a woman between 45 and 65 years old in good health. The CDR3 runs from the conserved cysteine through the conserved F or W. A D gene is named only where the DNA matches it firmly. Clone size is not always given. Where it is, it says once, few, many or a class for expanded clones.

d_gene	v_gene	abundance	j_gene	CDR3aa	CDR3nt
TRBD1	TRBV5-1	.	TRBJ2-7	CASSLQGREQYF	TGCGCCAGCAGTTTACAGGGGCGCGAGCAGTACTTC
TRBD1	TRBV6-1	once	TRBJ2-5	CASSASGQAYQETQYF	TGTGCCAGCAGTGCATCGGGACAGGCGTACCAAGAGACCCAGTACTTC
.	TRBV27	.	TRBJ1-5	CASSSVRGGHSNQPQHF	TGTGCCAGCAGTTCAGTCCGGGGGGGACATAGCAATCAGCCCCAGCATTTT
.	TRBV20-1	.	TRBJ2-3	CSAGGTDTQYF	TGCAGTGCTGGAGGCACAGATACGCAGTATTTT
TRBD1	TRBV19	.	TRBJ2-1	CASSLPGQGPDEQFF	TGTGCCAGTAGTCTCCCGGGACAGGGACCCGATGAGCAGTTCTTC
TRBD2	TRBV15	.	TRBJ2-7	CATSRRGLAGGLYEQYF	TGTGCCACCAGCAGGAGGGGACTAGCGGGAGGCCTTTACGAGCAGTACTTC
.	TRBV3-1/TRBV3-2	.	TRBJ1-6	CASSQGGRDSPLHF	TGTGCCAGCAGCCAGGGGGGGCGAGATTCACCCCTCCACTTT
.	TRBV29-1	.	TRBJ1-2	CSPYDGSYGYTF	TGCAGCCCGTACGACGGCTCGTATGGCTACACCTTC
.	TRBV6-5	.	TRBJ2-7	CASTRDYEQYF	TGTGCCAGCACTAGGGACTACGAGCAGTACTTC
.	TRBV6-1	once	TRBJ2-7	CASSESQVVYEQYF	TGTGCCAGCAGTGAAAGCCAGGTTGTCTACGAGCAGTACTTC
.	TRBV5-1	.	TRBJ2-7	CASSLDLSSRGTYEQYF	TGCGCCAGCAGCTTGGATCTGAGCTCCCGCGGTACCTACGAGCAGTACTTC
TRBD1	TRBV7-8	.	TRBJ2-4	CASSFKGAKNIQYF	TGTGCCAGCAGCTTCAAGGGGGCGAAAAACATTCAGTACTTC
.	TRBV5-1	.	TRBJ2-6	CASSFVEAGANVLTF	TGCGCCAGCAGCTTTGTGGAGGCTGGGGCCAACGTCCTGACTTTC
.	TRBV6-4	.	TRBJ2-1	CASSVSPFNEQFF	TGTGCCAGCAGTGTTTCTCCTTTCAATGAGCAGTTCTTC
.	TRBV6-5	.	TRBJ1-2	CASSQVLNYGYTF	TGTGCCAGCAGTCAGGTGTTAAACTATGGCTACACCTTC
TRBD1	TRBV9	.	TRBJ2-7	CASSVGTGGSYEQYF	TGTGCCAGCAGCGTAGGGACAGGGGGTTCCTACGAGCAGTACTTC
TRBD2	TRBV6-5	.	TRBJ2-5	CASRAGGVKTQYF	TGTGCCAGCAGGGCGGGGGGCGTGAAGACCCAGTACTTC
TRBD1	TRBV18	.	TRBJ2-1	CASSPGTAYNEQFF	TGTGCCAGCTCACCAGGGACAGCTTACAATGAGCAGTTCTTC
.	TRBV5-1	.	TRBJ2-7	CASRGGSGFEQYF	TGCGCCAGCAGGGGAGGCTCGGGTTTCGAGCAGTACTTC
.	TRBV10-3	.	TRBJ2-7	CAIRGSYEQYF	TGTGCCATCAGAGGCAGCTACGAGCAGTACTTC
TRBD2	TRBV28	.	TRBJ2-7	CASSSLTSEGYRYGQYF	TGTGCCAGCAGTTCGTTGACTAGCGAGGGTTACAGGTACGGGCAGTACTTC
.	TRBV2	.	TRBJ2-1	CASSELGRGGEQFF	TGTGCCAGCAGTGAGTTGGGTCGGGGCGGGGAGCAGTTCTTC
.	TRBV29-1	.	TRBJ1-2	CSVPPTGTGYGYTF	TGCAGCGTTCCCCCAACGGGGACGGGCTATGGCTACACCTTC
.	TRBV3-1/TRBV3-2	once	TRBJ2-1	CASSQENEQFF	TGTGCCAGCAGCCAAGAGAATGAGCAGTTCTTC
TRBD2	TRBV11-3	.	TRBJ2-1	CASSLEAGTSMNEQFF	TGTGCCAGCAGCTTAGAGGCCGGGACTAGTATGAATGAGCAGTTCTTC